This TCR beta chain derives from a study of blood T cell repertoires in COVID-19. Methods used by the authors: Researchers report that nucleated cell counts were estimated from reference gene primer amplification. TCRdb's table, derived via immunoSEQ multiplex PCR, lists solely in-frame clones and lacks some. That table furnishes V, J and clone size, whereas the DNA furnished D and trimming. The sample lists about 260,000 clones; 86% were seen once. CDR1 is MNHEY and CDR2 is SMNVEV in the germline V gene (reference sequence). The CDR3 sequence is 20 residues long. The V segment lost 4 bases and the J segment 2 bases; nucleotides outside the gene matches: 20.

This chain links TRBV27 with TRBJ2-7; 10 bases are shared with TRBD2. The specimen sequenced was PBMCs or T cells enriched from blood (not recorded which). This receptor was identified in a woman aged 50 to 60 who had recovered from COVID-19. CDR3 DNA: TGTGCCAGCAGTTCCTCTTCGACAGTCTTAGGTAGCGGGAGGCCCTACGAGCAGTACTTC. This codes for CASSSSSTVLGSGRPYEQYF.